The 30 T cell receptor beta chains given below trace back to one sample, sequenced in a study of technical replicates of blood from several donors. Sequencing was performed with immunoSEQ multiplex PCR; in TCRdb, only in-frame clones are kept and a portion is missing. The sample holds around 76,000 clones, 98% seen once. The sequenced sample consisted of T cells isolated from PBMCs. These receptors all stem from a human donor in good health.

The CDR3 protein is CASSAATGTGYQPQHF. The CDR3 DNA reads TGTGCCAGCAGTGCTGCAACCGGGACAGGTTATCAGCCCCAGCATTTT. The V and J genes are TRBV25-1 and TRBJ1-5; 8 nucleotides agree with TRBD1. V gave up 4 bases and J gave up 5 bases; unmatched junction bases: 10. The CDR3 loop spans 16 amino acids. Germline loops: CDR1 MGHDK, CDR2 SYGVNS.

The CDR3: CASRLTAGGDTQYF. CDR3 nucleotides: TGTGCCAGCAGGTTGACAGCGGGAGGAGATACGCAGTATTTT. The chain couples TRBV5-4 to TRBJ2-3; TRBD2 aligns across 9 bases. This CDR3 comprises 14 residues. V shed 5 bases and J 5 bases; nucleotides not matched to a gene: 6. Per the germline V gene, CDR1 is SGHNT and CDR2 is YYREEE (reference sequence).

The rearrangement links TRBV7-3 to TRBJ1-1; D is perhaps TRBD1 (5 bases). This CDR3 is 14 amino acids long. Germline assignment: CDR1 SGHTA and CDR2 FQGTGA. V was cut by 3 bases and J by 8 bases, with 16 bases left in between. The CDR3 loop reads CASSFGGDGAEAFF. The CDR3 DNA sequence: TGTGCCAGCAGCTTTGGGGGGGACGGGGCAGAAGCTTTCTTT.

The chain uses TRBV7-8 and TRBJ2-7; the match to TRBD2 covers 7 bases. Per the germline V gene, CDR1 is SGHVS and CDR2 is FQNEAQ. The ends lost 1 base at V and 0 bases at J; junction bases unmatched: 3. There are 15 residues in the CDR3. CDR3 in amino acids: CASSLELANSYEQYF. In DNA, the CDR3 is TGTGCCAGCAGCTTAGAACTAGCGAACTCCTACGAGCAGTACTTC.

The genes are TRBV9 and TRBJ2-1; 7 bases are shared with TRBD2. Germline V gene lookup returns CDR1 SGDLS and CDR2 YYNGEE. J lost 5 bases, V lost 4 bases, and 12 bases had no gene match. The CDR3 contains 16 residues. CDR3 sequence: CASSPRGAGPNNEQFF. CDR3 DNA sequence: TGTGCCAGCAGCCCCCGGGGAGCGGGACCCAACAATGAGCAGTTCTTC.

This clone was seen just once. The chain uses TRBV7-2 and TRBJ2-1; 11 bases line up with TRBD2. Germline lookup yields CDR1 SGHTA and CDR2 FQGNSA. Germline trimming cut 3 bases from V and 7 bases from J; bases unmatched to any gene: 5. The CDR3 is 15 amino acids. The CDR3 nucleotides are TGTGCCAGCAGCTTGGCCGGGACTAGCGGAAATGAGCAGTTCTTC. It is translated as CASSLAGTSGNEQFF.

The chain joins TRBV5-1 to TRBJ2-1; possible D gene TRBD2, 6 bases. This CDR3 is built from 18 residues. CDR1 is SGHRS and CDR2 is YFSETQ in the germline V gene. V was shortened by 2 bases and J by 3 bases, with 21 bases between the two germline ends. Here the CDR3 DNA reads TGCGCCAGCAGCTTTCGAGGACGCCCGGGACTTAACTACAATGAGCAGTTCTTC. It translates to CASSFRGRPGLNYNEQFF.

The chain is built from TRBV25-1 and TRBJ1-2, with D possibly matching TRBD1 (6 bases). V lost 1 base and J 5 bases, leaving 11 bases between the germline ends. Germline V gene sequence: CDR1 MGHDK, CDR2 SYGVNS. The CDR3 has 14 residues. CDR3 in amino acids: CASSEFRTEYGYTF. The CDR3 DNA reads as TGTGCCAGCAGTGAATTTCGGACAGAATATGGCTACACCTTC.

The chain combines TRBV12-2 with TRBJ2-7; the table's D call TRBD1 went unverified against the DNA. TRBV12-2 is a pseudogene segment. This CDR3 contains 16 residues. The CDR3 region is CASRLGGGERAYEQYF. The CDR3 DNA is TGTGCAAGTCGCTTAGGAGGGGGTGAAAGGGCGTACGAGCAGTACTTC.

The chain couples TRBV6-5 to TRBJ1-2, with D possibly being TRBD1 (6 bases). Looked up from germline, CDR1 is MNHEY and CDR2 is SVGAGI. V lost 5 bases to trimming and J lost 2 bases, with 15 bases between them. The CDR3 consists of 15 residues. CDR3 in DNA: TGTGCCAGCAGTCCGTCGACAGGCTTGAACTATGGCTACACCTTC. Residues: CASSPSTGLNYGYTF.

The chain carries TRBV5-1 and TRBJ2-2; tentatively, D is TRBD2 (5 bases). The germline gives CDR1 SGHRS, CDR2 YFSETQ. V lost 4 bases to trimming and J lost 8 bases, with 18 bases between them. This CDR3 has 15 amino acids. CDR3 DNA sequence: TGCGCCAGCAGCCCGACGGGCTCCCCGGGAGGGGAGCTGTTTTTT. Protein sequence: CASSPTGSPGGELFF.

The V gene is TRBV5-1, the J gene TRBJ1-5; 7 bases fit TRBD1. Germline V gene sequence: CDR1 SGHRS, CDR2 YFSETQ. This CDR3 region has 14 residues. V was pared by 4 bases and J by 2 bases, with 3 bases of the junction left unmatched. This chain's CDR3 is CASSGDRGNQPQHF. The CDR3 DNA sequence: TGCGCCAGCAGCGGAGACAGGGGCAATCAGCCCCAGCATTTT.

This rearrangement joins TRBV5-6 to TRBJ1-1; TRBD1 might be the D (5 bases). Trimming stripped 5 bases from V and 1 base from J, with 12 bases between. CDR3 length: 14 residues. The germline V gene has CDR1 SGHDT and CDR2 YYEEEE. The CDR3 reads CASRRATGNTEAFF. CDR3 in DNA: TGTGCCAGCAGACGTGCCACAGGGAACACTGAAGCTTTCTTT.

The genes are TRBV4-1 and TRBJ2-7; 9 bases align to TRBD2. This CDR3 contains 15 residues. Germline values: CDR1 MGHRA, CDR2 YSYEKL. V shed 2 bases, J shed 1 base, and the junction held 3 bases outside the gene matches. CDR3 in amino acids: CASSQRAGGSYEQYF. DNA of the CDR3: TGCGCCAGCAGCCAAAGAGCGGGAGGTTCCTACGAGCAGTACTTC.

This chain uses TRBV10-3 with TRBJ2-6; D perhaps matches TRBD1 (6 bases). V was trimmed by 0 bases and J by 10 bases, leaving 13 bases between them. The germline V gene has CDR1 ENHRY and CDR2 SYGVKD. The CDR3 runs to 15 residues. The CDR3 DNA is TGTGCCATCAGTGAGTCGCAGGGGCAGAATAACGTCCTGACTTTC. It encodes CAISESQGQNNVLTF.

This clone appeared a single time. J is TRBJ2-7 and V is TRBV6-1, with TRBD1 matching 9 bases. The CDR3 has 15 amino acids. The ends lost 3 bases at V and 5 bases at J; junction bases unmatched: 8. The germline gives CDR1 MNHNS, CDR2 SASEGT. For the CDR3, the DNA is TGTGCCAGCAGTGAGACCGGGACAGGGTACCACGAGCAGTACTTC. It yields the protein CASSETGTGYHEQYF.

The chain is built from TRBV28 and TRBJ1-4; D unclear. Trimming removed 2 bases at V and 7 bases at J, with 5 bases between. The germline CDR1 and CDR2 sequences are MDHEN and SYDVKM. The CDR3 is 12 residues long. The CDR3 sequence is CASSLLSEKLFF. CDR3 nucleotide sequence: TGTGCCAGCAGTTTACTTAGTGAAAAACTGTTTTTT.

This rearrangement joins TRBV7-8 to TRBJ2-1, with TRBD2 matching over 14 bases. V lost 3 bases and J lost 1; bases outside the gene matches: 5. This CDR3 has 18 residues. Germline assignment: CDR1 SGHVS and CDR2 FQNEAQ. The CDR3 DNA reads as TGTGCCAGCAGCTTGGGACTAGCGGGAGCAGCATCCTACAATGAGCAGTTCTTC. Its protein is CASSLGLAGAASYNEQFF.

The CDR3 is CASSPQEDLSYEQYF. As DNA, the CDR3 is TGTGCCAGCAGCCCCCAGGAGGACCTATCCTACGAGCAGTACTTC. The chain employs TRBV7-8 and TRBJ2-7; a possible D gene is TRBD2 (5 bases). The CDR3 runs to 15 residues. Germline V gene sequence: CDR1 SGHVS, CDR2 FQNEAQ. Trimming left V 5 bases short and J 1 base short, with 15 bases between.

This sequence joins TRBV11-3 and TRBJ1-2; 8 nucleotides align to TRBD1. Germline trimming cut 5 bases from V and 0 bases from J; bases unmatched to any gene: 8. CDR1 and CDR2 from the germline V gene are SGHNT and YENEEA. The CDR3 has 16 amino acids. Here the CDR3 DNA reads TGTGCCAGCAGCACAGGGGGAGTTTTAGCTAACTATGGCTACACCTTC. The encoded protein is CASSTGGVLANYGYTF.

This clone occurred once. The chain couples TRBV18 to TRBJ2-7; D unclear. The CDR3 is made up of 16 amino acids. The V end lost 3 bases, the J end lost 0 bases, and 15 bases lay between the germline ends. Germline assignment: CDR1 KGHSH and CDR2 LQKENI. The CDR3 region has the DNA TGTGCCAGCTCACCGACGAGGAGTATAGGCTCCTACGAGCAGTACTTC. Encoded protein: CASSPTRSIGSYEQYF.

This chain connects TRBV29-1 to TRBJ1-1, with 9 bases fitting TRBD1. V lost 6 bases to trimming and J lost 2 bases; unmatched junction nucleotides: 4. In germline, CDR1 is SQVTM, CDR2 ANQGSEA. The CDR3 extends over 13 amino acids. CDR3 in amino acids: CSVTGGGNTEAFF. For the CDR3, the DNA is TGCAGCGTGACAGGGGGTGGAAACACTGAAGCTTTCTTT.

The chain employs TRBV4-3 and TRBJ2-2; D possibly corresponds to TRBD1 (6 bases). Germline V gene data show CDR1 as LGHNA and CDR2 as YSLEER. This CDR3 has 14 amino acids. V lost 8 bases to trimming and J lost 5 bases, with 15 bases between them. This CDR3 reads CASGRGSSTGELFF. The CDR3 coding sequence is TGCGCCAGCGGAAGGGGGTCTTCGACCGGGGAGCTGTTTTTT.

V usage is TRBV7-7 and J usage is TRBJ2-2; 11 bases agree with TRBD2. The V gene's germline CDR1 is SSHAT and CDR2 FNYEAQ (reference sequence). V dropped 3 bases and J dropped 1; count of bases not matched to a gene: 13. CDR3 length: 20 residues. The CDR3 protein is CASSLNQGLAGLENTGELFF. The DNA of the CDR3 is TGTGCCAGCAGCTTGAACCAAGGACTAGCGGGTCTGGAGAACACCGGGGAGCTGTTTTTT. Based on the CDR3 plus reference TRBV7-7 and TRBJ2-2, the full variable domain is GAGVSQSPRYKVTKRGQDVTLRCDPISSHATLYWYQQALGQGPEFLTYFNYEAQPDKSGLPSDRFSAERPEGSISTLTIQRTEQRDSAMYRCASSLNQGLAGLENTGELFFGEGSRLTVL.

The chain is built from TRBV29-1 and TRBJ2-5; TRBD1 agrees at 7 bases. CDR1 and CDR2 (germline): SQVTM, ANQGSEA. CDR3 length: 14 amino acids. V was clipped by 3 bases and J by 5 bases; unmatched bases: 9. This CDR3 is CSVDGSVRGETQYF. CDR3 in DNA: TGCAGCGTTGATGGGTCGGTCAGGGGGGAGACCCAGTACTTC. Together with reference TRBV29-1 and TRBJ2-5, the CDR3 gives the full variable domain: SAVISQKPSRDICQRGTSLTIQCQVDSQVTMMFWYRQQPGQSLTLIATANQGSEATYESGFVIDKFPISRPNLTFSTLTVSNMSPEDSSIYLCSVDGSVRGETQYFGPGTRLLVL.

V and J are TRBV5-1 and TRBJ2-5; D might be TRBD1 (5 bases). V was clipped by 9 bases and J by 7 bases, with 13 bases between them. CDR3 length: 11 residues. From germline, CDR1 is SGHRS and CDR2 YFSETQ. The CDR3, as DNA: TGCGCCACCGTAGTGCAGGGGACCCAGTACTTC. As protein: CATVVQGTQYF.

The chain has TRBV5-1 and TRBJ2-7, with D possibly matching TRBD1 (6 bases). CDR1 is SGHRS, CDR2 YFSETQ, per germline. Between the trimmed V and J ends, which lost 4 bases and 2 bases, there was a span of 13 bases. This CDR3 is built from 14 residues. The CDR3 sequence: CASSPDRFPYEQYF. CDR3 sequence (DNA): TGCGCCAGCAGCCCCGACAGGTTTCCCTACGAGCAGTACTTC.

V usage is TRBV7-7 and J usage is TRBJ2-1; 8 nucleotides match TRBD2. J was trimmed by 9 bases and V by 1 base; bases with no gene match: 5. In germline, CDR1 is SSHAT, CDR2 FNYEAQ (reference sequence). CDR3 length: 14 amino acids. The CDR3 bases are TGTGCCAGCAGCTTAGACGGGAGGGGTTCTGAGCAGTTCTTC. This translates into CASSLDGRGSEQFF.

This rearrangement joins TRBV6-5 to TRBJ2-7; 7 positions agree with TRBD1. Germline lookup yields CDR1 MNHEY and CDR2 SVGAGI. The V segment lost 5 bases and the J segment 3 bases; nucleotides outside the gene matches: 10. The CDR3 has 15 residues. In DNA form, the CDR3 reads TGTGCCAGCAGTCTTACAGGGGATCTCAACTACGAGCAGTACTTC. This sequence encodes CASSLTGDLNYEQYF.

The J gene is TRBJ2-3, the V gene TRBV27; D remains unclear. Between the trimmed V and J ends, which lost 5 bases and 2 bases, there was a span of 5 bases. The length of the CDR3 is 12 residues. Germline CDR1 MNHEY, CDR2 SMNVEV (reference sequence). The CDR3 region is CASSPHTDTQYF. The CDR3 DNA is TGTGCCAGCAGTCCCCACACAGATACGCAGTATTTT.